The rows below give T cell receptor beta chains drawn from one sample of a study of blood T cell repertoires in COVID-19. The protocol was immunoSEQ multiplex PCR, while the TCRdb copy is restricted to in-frame clones and leaves out a portion. The sample lists around 59,000 clones; 85% to 90% were seen once. The source material was peripheral blood. The source is a man aged 55 to 69 with acute or convalescent COVID-19. The CDR3 runs from the conserved cysteine through the conserved F or W. The D gene is left open where the match is weak. Size tells how often a clone was seen (once, few, many) or the class of an expanded clone, and some rows leave it out.

J,size,D,V,DNA,CDR3
TRBJ2-5,-,-,TRBV5-1,TGCGCCAGCAGCGGAGGGGGGGGAGACCCCCAGTACTTC,CASSGGGGDPQYF
TRBJ2-7,-,-,TRBV5-1,TGCGCCAGCAGCTTGGGGGCCTTTTACGAGCAGTACTTC,CASSLGAFYEQYF
TRBJ1-1,once,-,TRBV28,TGTGCCAGCAGTCCATCGGGCAGGGCGAACACTGAAGCTTTCTTT,CASSPSGRANTEAFF
TRBJ2-1,once,TRBD1,TRBV6-2/TRBV6-3,TGTGCCAGCAGTTTCCCACGACAGGGTCGAGGGGCTGAGCAGTTCTTC,CASSFPRQGRGAEQFF
TRBJ1-1,-,TRBD1,TRBV10-3,TGTGCCATCAGCGCGGTCGGAGGGGGCACCACTGAAGCTTTCTTT,CAISAVGGGTTEAFF
TRBJ1-5,-,-,TRBV6-2/TRBV6-3,TGTGCCAGCAGTAGGACACTTTATAGCAATCAGCCCCAGCATTTT,CASSRTLYSNQPQHF
TRBJ1-1,-,-,TRBV3-1/TRBV3-2,TGTGCCAGCAGCCTTGGGCAGTACACTGAAGCTTTCTTT,CASSLGQYTEAFF
TRBJ2-1,once,TRBD1,TRBV28,TGTGCCAGCAGTTTAACCGGGACAGGGAAACATGAGCAGTTCTTC,CASSLTGTGKHEQFF
TRBJ2-7,-,TRBD1,TRBV19,TGTGCCAGTAGTAGGGCCGGGACAGGCTCCTACGAGCAGTACTTC,CASSRAGTGSYEQYF
TRBJ2-3,-,TRBD1,TRBV12-5,TGTGCTAGTGGTTTACGACAGGGGGATACGCAGTATTTT,CASGLRQGDTQYF
TRBJ2-7,-,-,TRBV7-8,TGTGCCAGCAGCATCCGAACTATGCCCCTGGAAGCCGAGCAGTACTTC,CASSIRTMPLEAEQYF
TRBJ2-1,-,-,TRBV30,TGTGCCTGGAGTGCCCTATCGCGGAATGAGCAGTTCTTC,CAWSALSRNEQFF
TRBJ2-3,-,-,TRBV7-3,TGTGCCAGCAGCTTAGGCGGGTCGGTAGATACGCAGTATTTT,CASSLGGSVDTQYF
TRBJ2-1,-,TRBD2,TRBV9,TGTGCCAGCAGCGTAGGGCGGGAGTACAATGAGCAGTTCTTC,CASSVGREYNEQFF
TRBJ1-5,-,TRBD1,TRBV28,TGTGCCAGCAGTGGGACAGGGGCCCAGCCCCAGCATTTT,CASSGTGAQPQHF
TRBJ1-3,few,TRBD1,TRBV3-1/TRBV3-2,TGTGCCAGCAGCCGGGACAGGTCTGGAAACACCATATATTTT,CASSRDRSGNTIYF
TRBJ2-3,-,-,TRBV4-1,TGCGCCAGCAGCCAAGGACTAGTGGCAGCTACGCAGTATTTT,CASSQGLVAATQYF
TRBJ2-7,-,-,TRBV5-1,TGCGCCAGCAGCTTGGTCGGGGGAGCGCGTTACGAGCAGTACTTC,CASSLVGGARYEQYF
TRBJ1-4,-,-,TRBV28,TGTGCCAGCAGTTTGGGGACACCCTTGTGGTATCAGTTTTTT,CASSLGTPLWYQFF
TRBJ2-1,-,TRBD2,TRBV5-1,TGCGCCAGCAGCTTGGTTCGATTAGGTCTAGCGGGAGCCTACAATGAGCAGTTCTTC,CASSLVRLGLAGAYNEQFF
TRBJ2-1,few,TRBD2,TRBV9,TGTGCCAGCAGCGTAGCCCGCCAGCGGGGAGGAGGAGCGACGCAGTTCTTC,CASSVARQRGGGATQFF
TRBJ2-5,-,-,TRBV21-1,TGTGCCAGCAGCAAAGGTTGGTCCGAGCAAGAGACCCAGTACTTC,CASSKGWSEQETQYF
TRBJ1-6,-,-,TRBV5-1,TGCGCCAGCAGCTTTGGCCCTTCCTATAATTCACCCCTCCACTTT,CASSFGPSYNSPLHF
TRBJ2-1,once,-,TRBV4-1,TGCGCCAGCAGCCAAGAAGGCGGCAGGGGATCCTACAATGAGCAGTTCTTC,CASSQEGGRGSYNEQFF
TRBJ1-1,-,-,TRBV5-1,TGCGCCAGCAGCTTTTTACAGGGGAACACTGAAGCTTTCTTT,CASSFLQGNTEAFF